The 4 T cell receptor beta chains presented below share a single source sample, sequenced in a study of a mutant IDH1 vaccine in newly diagnosed glioma. Method: immunoSEQ multiplex PCR; TCRdb's copy keeps in-frame clones and lacks some. This table has approximately 61,000 clones, about 80% appearing once. Their antigen targets remain unknown. The time point denotes: week 11, during vaccination. Topical imiquimod accompanied each vaccine dose, which consisted of 300 ug of mutant IDH1 20-mer peptide. The sequencing used PBMCs, collected from a glioma patient whose treatment included an IDH1 peptide vaccine. The receptor set was obtained from a man aged 50-60 years with glioma.

The J gene is TRBJ2-1, the V gene TRBV7-9; 11 bases agree with TRBD2. This CDR3 comprises 16 residues. The germline V gene has CDR1 SEHNR and CDR2 FQNEAQ (reference sequence). Germline trimming cut 4 bases from V and 7 bases from J; bases unmatched to any gene: 9. The CDR3 DNA reads TGTGCCAGCAGCTCTCTGACTAGCGGGGAGAGGAATGAGCAGTTCTTC. It yields the protein CASSSLTSGERNEQFF.

This chain uses TRBV6-1 with TRBJ2-3; 7 nucleotides line up with TRBD1. The CDR3 has 12 amino acids. Germline V CDR1 and CDR2: MNHNS, SASEGT. V lost 5 bases and J lost 4; bases outside the gene matches: 0. The CDR3 bases are TGTGCCAGCAGTACAGGGGCAGATACGCAGTATTTT. Residues: CASSTGADTQYF.

The CDR3 loop is CASSPRSGYYGYTF. In nucleotides, the CDR3 is TGTGCCAGCAGCCCCAGGTCCGGGTACTATGGCTACACCTTC. The chain combines TRBV14 with TRBJ1-2, with unresolved D. V was cut by 4 bases and J by 3 bases, with 12 bases left in between. The CDR3 covers 14 residues. CDR1 is SGHDN and CDR2 is FVKESK in the germline V gene. Together with reference TRBV14 and TRBJ1-2, the CDR3 gives the full variable domain: EAGVTQFPSHSVIEKGQTVTLRCDPISGHDNLYWYRRVMGKEIKFLLHFVKESKQDESGMPNNRFLAERTGGTYSTLKVQPAELEDSGVYFCASSPRSGYYGYTFGSGTRLTVV.

The J gene is TRBJ2-7, the V gene TRBV2, with D uncertain. V lost 2 bases and J 6 bases, leaving 5 bases between the germline ends. CDR3 size: 11 residues. CDR1 is SNHLY and CDR2 is FYNNEI in the germline V gene. The CDR3 sequence: CASSELREQYF. In nucleotides, the CDR3 is TGTGCCAGCAGTGAACTGCGCGAGCAGTACTTC.